The sequence of this T cell receptor beta chain was determined in a study of identical twins. Each donor (without exception) was a healthy Caucasian. Findings of the study overall: Whereas memory repertoires showed no such difference, abundant cord blood beta clonotypes carried fewer insertions.

TCRdb used MiXCR to reprocess the 5' RACE reads, holding one entry per CDR3 protein. The sample holds roughly 480,000 distinct CDR3 sequences, approximately 24% seen once. Looked up from germline, CDR1 is SGHTA and CDR2 is FQGNSA. The CDR3 runs to 15 residues. V trimming: 1 base; J trimming: 7 bases; junction bases outside the gene matches: 9. Details on this clonotype: The antigen is undetermined.

The sample also formed part of further work on T cells expressing NK-cell markers.

The chain employs TRBV7-2 and TRBJ2-5; 7 bases agree with TRBD2. Material: CD4+ T cells sorted from blood. The source is a woman in her late teens or twenties in good health. In DNA form, the CDR3 reads TGTGCCAGCAGCTTAGATTTCCGGGGCGGGAGGACCCAGTACTTC. Translation gives CASSLDFRGGRTQYF.